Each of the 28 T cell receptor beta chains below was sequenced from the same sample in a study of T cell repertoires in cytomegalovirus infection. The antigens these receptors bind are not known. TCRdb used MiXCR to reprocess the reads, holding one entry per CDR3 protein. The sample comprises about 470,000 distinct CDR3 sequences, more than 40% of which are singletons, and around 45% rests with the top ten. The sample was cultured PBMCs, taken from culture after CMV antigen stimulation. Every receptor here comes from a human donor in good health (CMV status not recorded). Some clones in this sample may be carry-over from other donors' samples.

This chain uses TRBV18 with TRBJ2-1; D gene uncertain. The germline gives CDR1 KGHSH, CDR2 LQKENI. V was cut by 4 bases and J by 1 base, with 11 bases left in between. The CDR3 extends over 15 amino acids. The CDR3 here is CASSQLLGSYNEQFF. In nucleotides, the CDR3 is TGTGCCAGCTCACAACTCTTAGGGTCCTACAATGAGCAGTTCTTC.

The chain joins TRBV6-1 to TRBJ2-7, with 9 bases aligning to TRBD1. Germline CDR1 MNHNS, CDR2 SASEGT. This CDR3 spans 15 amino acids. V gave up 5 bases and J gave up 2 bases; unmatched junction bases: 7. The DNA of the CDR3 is TGTGCCAGCAGTTGGTGGACAGGGGTGACCTACGAGCAGTACTTC. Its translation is CASSWWTGVTYEQYF.

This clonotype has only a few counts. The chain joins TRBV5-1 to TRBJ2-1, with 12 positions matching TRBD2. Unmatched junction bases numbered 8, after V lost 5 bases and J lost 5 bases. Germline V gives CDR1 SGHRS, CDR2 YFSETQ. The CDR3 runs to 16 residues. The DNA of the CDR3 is TGCGCCAGCAGTCCTAGCGGGGGGGCCAATCACAATGAGCAGTTCTTC. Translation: CASSPSGGANHNEQFF. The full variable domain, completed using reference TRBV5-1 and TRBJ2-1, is KAGVTQTPRYLIKTRGQQVTLSCSPISGHRSVSWYQQTPGQGLQFLFEYFSETQRNKGNFPGRFSGRQFSNSRSEMNVSTLELGDSALYLCASSPSGGANHNEQFFGPGTRLTVL.

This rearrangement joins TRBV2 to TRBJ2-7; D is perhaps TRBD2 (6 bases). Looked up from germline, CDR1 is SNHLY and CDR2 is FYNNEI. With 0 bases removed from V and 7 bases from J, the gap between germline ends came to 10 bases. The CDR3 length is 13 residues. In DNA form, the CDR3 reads TGTGCCAGCAGTGAAGCGGGGACTCAAGAGCAGTACTTC. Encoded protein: CASSEAGTQEQYF.

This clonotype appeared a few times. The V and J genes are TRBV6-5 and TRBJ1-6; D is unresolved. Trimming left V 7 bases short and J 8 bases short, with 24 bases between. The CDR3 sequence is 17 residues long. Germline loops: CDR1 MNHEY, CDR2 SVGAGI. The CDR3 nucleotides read TGTGCCAGCATTAACCCCCGGGCCGAGAGAGGTGATTCACCCCTCCACTTT. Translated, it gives CASINPRAERGDSPLHF.

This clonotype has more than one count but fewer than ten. The CDR3 DNA sequence: TGTGCCAGCAGCTTATACGGGGAGACCTACAATGAGCAGTTCTTC. Its protein product is CASSLYGETYNEQFF. The chain uses TRBV11-2 and TRBJ2-1; possibly TRBD2 for D (5 bases). CDR3 length equals 15 residues. V was shortened by 2 bases and J by 2 bases, with 10 bases between the two germline ends. Looked up from germline, CDR1 is SGHAT and CDR2 is FQNNGV.

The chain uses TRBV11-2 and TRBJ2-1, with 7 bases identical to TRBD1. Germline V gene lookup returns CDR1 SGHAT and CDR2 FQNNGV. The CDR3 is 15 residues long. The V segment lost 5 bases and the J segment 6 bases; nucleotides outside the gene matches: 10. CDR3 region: CASSHRQGGGNEQFF. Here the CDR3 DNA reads TGTGCCAGCAGCCACCGACAGGGTGGGGGCAATGAGCAGTTCTTC.

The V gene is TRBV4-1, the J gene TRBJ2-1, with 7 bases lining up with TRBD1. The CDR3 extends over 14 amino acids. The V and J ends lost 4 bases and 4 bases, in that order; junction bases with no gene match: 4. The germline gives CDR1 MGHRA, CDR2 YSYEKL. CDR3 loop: CASSRWDRYNEQFF. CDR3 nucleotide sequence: TGCGCCAGCAGCCGGTGGGACAGATACAATGAGCAGTTCTTC.

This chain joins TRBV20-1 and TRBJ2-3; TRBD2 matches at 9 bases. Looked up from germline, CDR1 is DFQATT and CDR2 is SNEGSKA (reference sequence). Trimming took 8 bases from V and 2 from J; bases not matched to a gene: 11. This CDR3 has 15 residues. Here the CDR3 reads CSPFPTSGVTDTQYF. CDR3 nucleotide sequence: TGCAGTCCTTTTCCGACTAGCGGCGTCACAGATACGCAGTATTTT.

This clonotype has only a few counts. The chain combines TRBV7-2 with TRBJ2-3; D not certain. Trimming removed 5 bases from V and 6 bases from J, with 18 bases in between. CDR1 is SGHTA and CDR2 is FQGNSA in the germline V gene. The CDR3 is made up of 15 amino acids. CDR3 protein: CASSPSGLIQDTQYF. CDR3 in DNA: TGTGCCAGCAGCCCCTCTGGGCTCATACAGGATACGCAGTATTTT. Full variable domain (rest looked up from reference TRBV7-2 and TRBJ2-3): GAGVSQSPSNKVTEKGKDVELRCDPISGHTALYWYRQSLGQGLEFLIYFQGNSAPDKSGLPSDRFSAERTGGSVSTLTIQRTQQEDSAVYLCASSPSGLIQDTQYFGPGTRLTVL.

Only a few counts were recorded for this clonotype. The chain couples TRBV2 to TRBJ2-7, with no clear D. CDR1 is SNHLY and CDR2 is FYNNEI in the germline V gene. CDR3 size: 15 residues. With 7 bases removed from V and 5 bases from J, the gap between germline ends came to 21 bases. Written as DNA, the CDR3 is TGTGCCAGCAATTCCCAGGTCACCGGGTTCGACGAGCAGTACTTC. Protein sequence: CASNSQVTGFDEQYF.

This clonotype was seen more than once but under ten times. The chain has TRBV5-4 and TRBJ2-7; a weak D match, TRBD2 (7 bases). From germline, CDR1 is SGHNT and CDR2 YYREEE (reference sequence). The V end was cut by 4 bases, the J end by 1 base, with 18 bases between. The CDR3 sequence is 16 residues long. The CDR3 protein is CASSPGGLAVSYEQYF. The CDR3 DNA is TGTGCCAGCAGCCCGGGGGGCCTAGCGGTTTCCTACGAGCAGTACTTC. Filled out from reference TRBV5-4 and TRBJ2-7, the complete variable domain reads ETGVTQSPTHLIKTRGQQVTLRCSSQSGHNTVSWYQQALGQGPQFIFQYYREEENGRGNFPPRFSGLQFPNYSSELNVNALELDDSALYLCASSPGGLAVSYEQYFGPGTRLTVT.

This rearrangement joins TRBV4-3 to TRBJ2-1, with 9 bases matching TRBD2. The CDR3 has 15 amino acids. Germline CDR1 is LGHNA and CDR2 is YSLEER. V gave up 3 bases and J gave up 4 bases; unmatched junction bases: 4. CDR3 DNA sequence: TGCGCCAGCAGCCAGCTAGCGGGACAATACAATGAGCAGTTCTTC. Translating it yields CASSQLAGQYNEQFF.

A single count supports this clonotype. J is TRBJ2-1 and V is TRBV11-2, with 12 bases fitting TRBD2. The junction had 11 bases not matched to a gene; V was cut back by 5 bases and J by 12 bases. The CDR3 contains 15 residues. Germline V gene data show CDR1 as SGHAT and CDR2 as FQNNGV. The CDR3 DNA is TGTGCCAGCAGCGCGCGACTAGCGGGAGAACCTGCGCAGTTCTTC. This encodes CASSARLAGEPAQFF. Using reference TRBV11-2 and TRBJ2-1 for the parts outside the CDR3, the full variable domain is EAGVAQSPRYKIIEKRQSVAFWCNPISGHATLYWYQQILGQGPKLLIQFQNNGVVDDSQLPKDRFSAERLKGVDSTLKIQPAKLEDSAVYLCASSARLAGEPAQFFGPGTRLTVL.

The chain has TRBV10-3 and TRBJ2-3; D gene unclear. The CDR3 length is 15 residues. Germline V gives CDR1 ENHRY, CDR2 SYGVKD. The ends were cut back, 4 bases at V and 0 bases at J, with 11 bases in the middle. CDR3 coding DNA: TGTGCCATCAGTGGGGCTCCCCGTAGCACAGATACGCAGTATTTT. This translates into CAISGAPRSTDTQYF.

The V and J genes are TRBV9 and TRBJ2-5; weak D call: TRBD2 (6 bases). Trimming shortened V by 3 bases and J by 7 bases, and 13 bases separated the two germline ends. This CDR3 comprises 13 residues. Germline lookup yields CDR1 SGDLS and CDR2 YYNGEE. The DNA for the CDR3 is TGTGCCAGCAGCGGACTAGGGGTGGGGACCCAGTACTTC. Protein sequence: CASSGLGVGTQYF.

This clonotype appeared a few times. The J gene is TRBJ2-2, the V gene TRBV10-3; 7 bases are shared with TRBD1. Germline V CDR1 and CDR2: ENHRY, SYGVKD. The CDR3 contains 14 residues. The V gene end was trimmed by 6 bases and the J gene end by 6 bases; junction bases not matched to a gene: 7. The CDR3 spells CAISLDRVSGELFF. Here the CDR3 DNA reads TGTGCCATCAGCCTCGACAGGGTATCCGGGGAGCTGTTTTTT.

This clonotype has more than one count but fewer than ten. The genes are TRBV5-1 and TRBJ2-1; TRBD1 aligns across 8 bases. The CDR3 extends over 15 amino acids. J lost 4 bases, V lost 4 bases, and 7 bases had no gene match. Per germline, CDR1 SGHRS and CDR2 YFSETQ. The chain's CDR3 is CASSRGQGRYNEQFF. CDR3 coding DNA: TGCGCCAGCAGCCGTGGACAGGGAAGGTACAATGAGCAGTTCTTC.

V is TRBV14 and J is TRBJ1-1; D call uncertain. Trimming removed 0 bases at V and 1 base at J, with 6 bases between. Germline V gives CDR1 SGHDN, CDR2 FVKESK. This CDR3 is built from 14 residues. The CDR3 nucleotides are TGTGCCAGCAGCCAAGACCCCGGGAACACTGAAGCTTTCTTT. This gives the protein CASSQDPGNTEAFF.

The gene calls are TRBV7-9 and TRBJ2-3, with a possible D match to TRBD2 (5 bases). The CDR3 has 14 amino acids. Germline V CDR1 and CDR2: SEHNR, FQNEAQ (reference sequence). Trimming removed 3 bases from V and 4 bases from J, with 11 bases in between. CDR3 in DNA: TGTGCCAGCAGCTTTTTTGGAGGCCCAGATACGCAGTATTTT. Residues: CASSFFGGPDTQYF.

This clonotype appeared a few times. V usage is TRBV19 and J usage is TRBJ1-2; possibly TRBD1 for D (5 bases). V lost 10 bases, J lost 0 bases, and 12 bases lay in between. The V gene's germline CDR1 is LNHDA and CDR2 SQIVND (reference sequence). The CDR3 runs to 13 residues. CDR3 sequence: CATTGHTNYGYTF. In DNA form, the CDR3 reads TGTGCCACCACAGGCCACACTAACTATGGCTACACCTTC.

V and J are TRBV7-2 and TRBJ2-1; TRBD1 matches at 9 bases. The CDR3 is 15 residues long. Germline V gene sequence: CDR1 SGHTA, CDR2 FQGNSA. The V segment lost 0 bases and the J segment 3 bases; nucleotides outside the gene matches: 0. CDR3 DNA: TGTGCCAGCAGCTTAGCGACAGGGGGCTACAATGAGCAGTTCTTC. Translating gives CASSLATGGYNEQFF.

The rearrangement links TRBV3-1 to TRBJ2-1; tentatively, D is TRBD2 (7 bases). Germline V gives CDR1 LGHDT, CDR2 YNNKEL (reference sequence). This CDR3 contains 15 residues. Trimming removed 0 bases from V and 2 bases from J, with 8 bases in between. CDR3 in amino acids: CASSQEGGAYNEQFF. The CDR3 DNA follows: TGTGCCAGCAGCCAAGAAGGGGGGGCCTACAATGAGCAGTTCTTC.

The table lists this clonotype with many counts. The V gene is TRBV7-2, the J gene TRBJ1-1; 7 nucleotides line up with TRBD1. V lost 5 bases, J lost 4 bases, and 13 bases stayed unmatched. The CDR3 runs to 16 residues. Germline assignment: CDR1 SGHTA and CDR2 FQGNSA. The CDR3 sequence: CASSTRQGLVITEAFF. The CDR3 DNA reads TGTGCCAGCAGCACCCGACAGGGATTAGTTATCACTGAAGCTTTCTTT.

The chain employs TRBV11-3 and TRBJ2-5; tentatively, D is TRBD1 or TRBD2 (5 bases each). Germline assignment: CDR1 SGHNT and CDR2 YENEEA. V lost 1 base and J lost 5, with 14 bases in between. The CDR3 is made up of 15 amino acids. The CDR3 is CASSLGINRDETQYF. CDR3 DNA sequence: TGTGCCAGCAGCTTAGGCATTAATAGGGACGAGACCCAGTACTTC. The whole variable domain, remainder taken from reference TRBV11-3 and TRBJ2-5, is EAGVVQSPRYKIIEKKQPVAFWCNPISGHNTLYWYLQNLGQGPELLIRYENEEAVDDSQLPKDRFSAERLKGVDSTLKIQPAELGDSAVYLCASSLGINRDETQYFGPGTRLLVL.

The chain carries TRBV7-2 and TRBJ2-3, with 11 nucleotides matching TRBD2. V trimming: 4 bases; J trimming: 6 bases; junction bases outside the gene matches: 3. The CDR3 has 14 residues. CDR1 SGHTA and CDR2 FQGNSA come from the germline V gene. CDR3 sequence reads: CASSYSGRVDTQYF. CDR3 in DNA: TGTGCCAGCAGCTATAGCGGGAGGGTGGATACGCAGTATTTT.

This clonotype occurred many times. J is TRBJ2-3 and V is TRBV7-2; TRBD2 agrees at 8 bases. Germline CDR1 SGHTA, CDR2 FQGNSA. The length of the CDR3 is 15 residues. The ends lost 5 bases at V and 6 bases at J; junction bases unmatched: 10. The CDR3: CASSPMPGGSDTQYF. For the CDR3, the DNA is TGTGCCAGCAGCCCGATGCCGGGAGGGTCGGATACGCAGTATTTT. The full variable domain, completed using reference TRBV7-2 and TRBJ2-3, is GAGVSQSPSNKVTEKGKDVELRCDPISGHTALYWYRQSLGQGLEFLIYFQGNSAPDKSGLPSDRFSAERTGGSVSTLTIQRTQQEDSAVYLCASSPMPGGSDTQYFGPGTRLTVL.

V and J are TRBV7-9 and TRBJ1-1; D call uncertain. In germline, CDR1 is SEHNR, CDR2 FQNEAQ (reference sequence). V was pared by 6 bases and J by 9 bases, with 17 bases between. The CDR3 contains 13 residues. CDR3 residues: CASRQAGWEKAFF. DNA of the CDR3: TGTGCCAGCAGGCAGGCTGGCTGGGAAAAAGCTTTCTTT.